This T cell receptor (beta chain) was profiled in a study of blood T cell repertoires in COVID-19. Background on the study: Acute-phase and convalescent COVID-19 samples originated in the United States, Italy and Spain. The cDNA or gDNA used as material had been derived from T cells, B-cell-depleted T cells, or PBMCs.

In the original processing: Reference gene primer amplification in the assay estimated nucleated cell counts. TCRdb's table, derived via immunoSEQ multiplex PCR, lists solely in-frame clones and lacks some. V, J and clone size are taken as reported in that table, and D and trimming were inferred from the DNA itself. The sample holds 180,000 or so clones, around 83% seen once. Per germline, CDR1 ENHRY and CDR2 SYGVKD. Trimming shortened V by 5 bases and J by 1 base, and 11 bases separated the two germline ends. The CDR3 is 14 amino acids. This clonotype originated in a young man with acute or convalescent COVID-19. This rearrangement joins TRBV10-3 to TRBJ1-1; maybe TRBD1 (6 bases). Sequencing was performed on peripheral blood. CDR3 protein: CAISISGANTEAFF. The CDR3 DNA sequence: TGTGCCATCAGTATTTCAGGGGCGAACACTGAAGCTTTCTTT.